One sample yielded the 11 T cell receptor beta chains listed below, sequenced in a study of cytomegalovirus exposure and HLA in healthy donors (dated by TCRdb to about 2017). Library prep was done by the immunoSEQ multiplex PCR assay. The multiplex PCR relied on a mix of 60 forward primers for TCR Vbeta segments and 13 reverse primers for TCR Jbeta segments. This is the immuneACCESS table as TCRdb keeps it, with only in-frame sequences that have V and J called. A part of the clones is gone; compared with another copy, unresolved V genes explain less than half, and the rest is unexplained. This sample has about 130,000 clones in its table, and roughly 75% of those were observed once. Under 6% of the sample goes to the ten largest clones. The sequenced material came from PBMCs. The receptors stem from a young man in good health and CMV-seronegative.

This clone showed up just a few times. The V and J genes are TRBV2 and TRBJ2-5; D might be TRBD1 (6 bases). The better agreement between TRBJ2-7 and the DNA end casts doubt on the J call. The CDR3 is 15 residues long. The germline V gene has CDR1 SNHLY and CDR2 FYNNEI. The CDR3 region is CASNMVGTSTYEQYF. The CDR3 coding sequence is TGTGCCAGCAACATGGTCGGGACAAGTACCTACGAGCAGTACTTC.

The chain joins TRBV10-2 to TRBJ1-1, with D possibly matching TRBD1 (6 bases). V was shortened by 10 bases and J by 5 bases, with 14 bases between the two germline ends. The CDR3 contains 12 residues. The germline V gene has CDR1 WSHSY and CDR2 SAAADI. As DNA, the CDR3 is TGCGCCACGTCTAGGGGGAGTACTGAAGCTTTCTTT. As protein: CATSRGSTEAFF.

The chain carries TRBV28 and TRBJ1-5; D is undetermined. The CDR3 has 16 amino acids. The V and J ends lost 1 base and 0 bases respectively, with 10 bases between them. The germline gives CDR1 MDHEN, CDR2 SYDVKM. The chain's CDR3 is CASSLYEGNSNQPQHF. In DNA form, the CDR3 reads TGTGCCAGCAGTTTATACGAGGGAAATAGCAATCAGCCCCAGCATTTT.

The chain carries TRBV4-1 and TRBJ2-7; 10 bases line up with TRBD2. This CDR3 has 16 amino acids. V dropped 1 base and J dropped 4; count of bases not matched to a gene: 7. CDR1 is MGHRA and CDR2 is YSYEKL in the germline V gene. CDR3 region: CASSQVPSGSRYEQYF. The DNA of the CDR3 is TGCGCCAGCAGCCAAGTTCCTAGCGGGAGTCGATACGAGCAGTACTTC.

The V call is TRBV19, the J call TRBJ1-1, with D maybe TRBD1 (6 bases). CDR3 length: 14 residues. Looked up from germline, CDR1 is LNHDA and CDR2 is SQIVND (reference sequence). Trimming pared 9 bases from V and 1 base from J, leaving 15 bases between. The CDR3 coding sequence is TGTGCCAGCGACTTAGGGGGGGGGAACACTGAAGCTTTCTTT. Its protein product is CASDLGGGNTEAFF.

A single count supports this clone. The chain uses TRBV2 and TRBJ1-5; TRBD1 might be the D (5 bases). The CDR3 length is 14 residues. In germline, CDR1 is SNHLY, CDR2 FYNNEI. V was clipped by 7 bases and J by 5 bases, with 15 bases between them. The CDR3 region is CASNPDSHYQPQHF. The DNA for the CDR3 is TGTGCCAGCAACCCAGACAGCCATTATCAGCCCCAGCATTTT.

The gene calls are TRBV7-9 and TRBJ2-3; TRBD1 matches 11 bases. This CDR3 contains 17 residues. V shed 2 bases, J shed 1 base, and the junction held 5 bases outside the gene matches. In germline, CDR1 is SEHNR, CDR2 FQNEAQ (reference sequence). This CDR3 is CASSLSRTGGRTDTQYF. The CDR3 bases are TGTGCCAGCAGCTTATCTAGGACAGGGGGCCGCACAGATACGCAGTATTTT. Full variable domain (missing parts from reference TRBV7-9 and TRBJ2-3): DTGVSQNPRHKITKRGQNVTFRCDPISEHNRLYWYRQTLGQGPEFLTYFQNEAQLEKSRLLSDRFSAERPKGSFSTLEIQRTEQGDSAMYLCASSLSRTGGRTDTQYFGPGTRLTVL.

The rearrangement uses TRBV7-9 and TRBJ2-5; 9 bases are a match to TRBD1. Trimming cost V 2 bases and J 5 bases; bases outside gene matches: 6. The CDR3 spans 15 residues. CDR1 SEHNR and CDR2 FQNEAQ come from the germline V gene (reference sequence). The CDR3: CASSLQRQGGETQYF. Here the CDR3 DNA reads TGTGCCAGCAGCTTACAACGACAGGGGGGGGAGACCCAGTACTTC.

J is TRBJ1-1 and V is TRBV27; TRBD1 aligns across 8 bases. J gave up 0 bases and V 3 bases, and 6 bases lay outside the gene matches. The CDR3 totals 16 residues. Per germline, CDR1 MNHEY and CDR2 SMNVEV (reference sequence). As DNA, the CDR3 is TGTGCCAGCAGTTTTCAATGGACAGGGATGAACACTGAAGCTTTCTTT. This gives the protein CASSFQWTGMNTEAFF.

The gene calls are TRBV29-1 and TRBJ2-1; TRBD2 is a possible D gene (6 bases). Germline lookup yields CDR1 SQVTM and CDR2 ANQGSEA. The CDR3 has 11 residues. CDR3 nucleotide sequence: TGCGGGGGACTGACGGACAATGAGCAGTTCTTC. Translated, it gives CGGLTDNEQFF.

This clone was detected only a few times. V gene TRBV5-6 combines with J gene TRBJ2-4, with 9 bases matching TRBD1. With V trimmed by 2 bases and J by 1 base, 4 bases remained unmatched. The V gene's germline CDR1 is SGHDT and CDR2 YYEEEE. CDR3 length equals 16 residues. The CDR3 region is CASSLQGALAKNIQYF. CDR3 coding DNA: TGTGCCAGCAGCTTACAGGGGGCCCTTGCCAAAAACATTCAGTACTTC.